A selection of T cell receptor beta chains follows, all from one sample in a study of cytomegalovirus exposure and HLA in healthy donors. The data were produced by immunoSEQ multiplex PCR, yet TCRdb's version contains in-frame clones alone and is incomplete. The data hold 150,000 or so clones, with just over 85% observed a single time. Sample: PBMCs. These receptors originate from a human donor in good health. The CDR3 runs from the conserved cysteine through the conserved F or W. Each record gives: clone size, D gene, J gene, V gene, CDR3 DNA, CDR3 protein. D genes are given only for firm matches. Clone size, where shown, is once, few, many, or a class for clones that have expanded.

clone_size: NA
d_call: NA
j_call: TRBJ1-2
v_call: TRBV28
cdr3_nt: TGTGCCAGCAGTTCCGACCCCGGCAGGGGCTACACCTTC
cdr3_aa: CASSSDPGRGYTF

clone_size: NA
d_call: TRBD2
j_call: TRBJ2-1
v_call: TRBV12-5
cdr3_nt: TGTGCTAGTGGTTTGAAGCTGCGGGGGGCGGGGAATGAGCAGTTCTTC
cdr3_aa: CASGLKLRGAGNEQFF

clone_size: NA
d_call: TRBD2
j_call: TRBJ2-3
v_call: TRBV18
cdr3_nt: TGTGCCAGCTCCCCCCGACTAGCGGGAGCAGATACGCAGTATTTT
cdr3_aa: CASSPRLAGADTQYF

clone_size: NA
d_call: TRBD1
j_call: TRBJ1-5
v_call: TRBV18
cdr3_nt: TGTGCCAGCTCACCGGACAGGGGGGAAGGGCAGCCCCAGCATTTT
cdr3_aa: CASSPDRGEGQPQHF

clone_size: NA
d_call: NA
j_call: TRBJ1-6
v_call: TRBV7-9
cdr3_nt: TGTGCCAGCAGCCCTGACGGGGGGATGTTCCCCCTCCACTTT
cdr3_aa: CASSPDGGMFPLHF

clone_size: few
d_call: NA
j_call: TRBJ1-4
v_call: TRBV30
cdr3_nt: TGTGCCTGGAGTGACAGGGCCGAAAAACTGTTTTTT
cdr3_aa: CAWSDRAEKLFF

clone_size: once
d_call: TRBD2
j_call: TRBJ2-2
v_call: TRBV5-6
cdr3_nt: TGTGCCAGCAGCTTGGCGGGGGGATACACCGGGGAGCTGTTTTTT
cdr3_aa: CASSLAGGYTGELFF

clone_size: NA
d_call: NA
j_call: TRBJ2-7
v_call: TRBV5-6
cdr3_nt: TGTGCCAGCAGCCAAGGACTTTCTCCGAACTACGAGCAGTACTTC
cdr3_aa: CASSQGLSPNYEQYF

clone_size: NA
d_call: TRBD2
j_call: TRBJ2-7
v_call: TRBV5-4
cdr3_nt: TGTGCCAGCAGATTGATGGGGGGGAGCTCCTACGAGCAGTACTTC
cdr3_aa: CASRLMGGSSYEQYF

clone_size: NA
d_call: TRBD1
j_call: TRBJ1-5
v_call: TRBV19
cdr3_nt: TGTGCCAGTAGTATAGTCGGAGTCGGGACAGTCGGTCAGCCCCAGCATTTT
cdr3_aa: CASSIVGVGTVGQPQHF